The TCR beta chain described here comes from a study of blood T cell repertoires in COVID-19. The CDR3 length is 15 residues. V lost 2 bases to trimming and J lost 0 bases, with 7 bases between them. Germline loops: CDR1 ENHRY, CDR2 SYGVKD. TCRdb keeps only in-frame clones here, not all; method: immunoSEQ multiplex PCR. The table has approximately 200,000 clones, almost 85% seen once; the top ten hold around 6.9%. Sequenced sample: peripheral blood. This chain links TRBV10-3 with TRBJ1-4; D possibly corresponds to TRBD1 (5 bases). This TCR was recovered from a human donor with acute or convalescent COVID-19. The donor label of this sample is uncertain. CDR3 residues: CAISEGGTTNEKLFF. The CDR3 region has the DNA TGTGCCATCAGTGAGGGGGGGACAACTAATGAAAAACTGTTTTTT.